This T cell receptor (beta chain) was recovered during a study of blood T cell repertoires in COVID-19. Study-wide background: The United States, Italy and Spain were the sources of the acute and convalescent COVID-19 samples. Nucleic acid was either cDNA or gDNA, and it came from T cells, B-cell-depleted T cells, or PBMCs.

Germline trimming cut 0 bases from V and 5 bases from J; bases unmatched to any gene: 8. The germline V gene encodes CDR1 LNHNV and CDR2 YYDKDF (reference sequence). CDR3 length: 16 amino acids. Original analysis: Cell counts per sample came from amplifying reference gene primers. The table came from immunoSEQ multiplex PCR; TCRdb's copy has only in-frame clones and leaves some out. V and J calls and clone size are those listed in that table; D and trimming were worked out from the DNA. Of over 150,000 clones listed, 85% to 95% were seen once; the top ten hold approximately 0.48%. The V gene is TRBV15, the J gene TRBJ2-7; the match to TRBD2 covers 9 bases. Sequencing was performed on peripheral blood. This clonotype was obtained from a man aged 50 to 59 with acute or convalescent COVID-19. For the CDR3, the DNA is TGTGCCACCAGCAGAGAGCGGGAGGGGCTCCGCGACGAGCAGTACTTC. Translated, it gives CATSREREGLRDEQYF.